The rows below give T cell receptor beta chains drawn from one sample of a study of blood T cell repertoires in COVID-19. Assay used: immunoSEQ multiplex PCR; TCRdb lists only in-frame clones, some missing. Among 40,000 to 55,000 clones listed, about 82% were seen once. Sequencing used peripheral blood. The receptors stem from a human donor in a cohort sampled during active COVID-19. Both conserved end residues are part of each CDR3. A D gene is named only where the DNA matches it firmly. For some rows the clone size is stated as once, few or many, or as a class when expanded; others skip it.

V	J	D	length	size	CDR3	DNA
TRBV7-2	TRBJ2-7	-	16	-	CASSPHGGRYIYEQYF	TGTGCCAGCAGCCCCCACGGGGGGCGGTATATCTACGAGCAGTACTTC
TRBV7-2	TRBJ2-5	-	13	-	CASSLADRETQYF	TGTGCCAGCAGCTTAGCCGATAGAGAGACCCAGTACTTC
TRBV10-3	TRBJ2-7	TRBD2	17	-	CAISARPSGRAHYEQYF	TGTGCCATCAGTGCCCGCCCTAGCGGGAGGGCTCACTACGAGCAGTACTTC
TRBV25-1	TRBJ1-1	TRBD1	16	-	CASSDLQGGVNTEAFF	TGTGCCAGCAGTGATTTACAGGGGGGGGTGAACACTGAAGCTTTCTTT
TRBV25-1	TRBJ2-1	TRBD2	16	-	CASSTGGGTPNNEQFF	TGTGCCAGCAGTACGGGAGGCGGGACCCCAAACAATGAGCAGTTCTTC
TRBV27	TRBJ1-1	-	11	-	CASTGYTEAFF	TGTGCCAGCACAGGGTACACTGAAGCTTTCTTT
TRBV30	TRBJ1-5	-	11	-	CAWTTGGPQHF	TGTGCCTGGACCACAGGTGGGCCCCAGCATTTT
TRBV4-2	TRBJ2-7	-	12	-	CASSPGQWEQYF	TGTGCCAGCAGCCCAGGCCAGTGGGAGCAGTACTTC
TRBV9	TRBJ2-2	-	12	many	CASSAPSGELFF	TGTGCCAGCAGCGCCCCCTCCGGGGAGCTGTTTTTT
TRBV3-1/TRBV3-2	TRBJ1-6	TRBD1	15	few	CASSQAPGTGSSLHF	TGTGCCAGCAGCCAAGCCCCCGGGACAGGGTCATCCCTCCACTTT
TRBV29-1	TRBJ2-3	TRBD2	13	-	CSVVVSGDLTQYF	TGCAGCGTTGTGGTAAGCGGGGACCTGACGCAGTATTTT
TRBV2	TRBJ1-1	-	13	-	CASSTYRDTEAFF	TGTGCCAGCAGCACTTACAGGGACACTGAAGCTTTCTTT
TRBV10-1	TRBJ2-7	-	15	-	CASSESTGPGREQYF	TGCGCCAGCAGTGAGTCGACGGGCCCGGGAAGGGAGCAGTACTTC
TRBV15	TRBJ1-1	-	13	-	CATSRDRNTEAFF	TGTGCCACCAGCAGAGATAGGAACACTGAAGCTTTCTTT
TRBV19	TRBJ1-2	-	17	once	CASNHPPGGGELWGYTF	TGTGCCAGTAATCATCCCCCCGGCGGAGGGGAGCTTTGGGGCTACACCTTC
TRBV7-9	TRBJ1-2	-	13	-	CASSWTGEYGYTF	TGTGCCAGCAGCTGGACCGGGGAATATGGCTACACCTTC
TRBV27	TRBJ2-3	TRBD2	15	-	CASSLFGLATDTQYF	TGTGCCAGCAGTTTATTTGGACTAGCAACAGATACGCAGTATTTT
TRBV3-1/TRBV3-2	TRBJ2-6	TRBD1	18	-	CASSQERQGASGANVLTF	TGTGCCAGCAGCCAAGAGAGACAGGGGGCCTCTGGGGCCAACGTCCTGACTTTC
TRBV3-1/TRBV3-2	TRBJ2-2	-	13	medium-sized	CASGRENTGELFF	TGTGCCAGCGGGCGGGAGAACACCGGGGAGCTGTTTTTT
TRBV7-9	TRBJ2-1	-	16	-	CASSLDRGGFHNEQFF	TGTGCCAGCAGCTTAGATAGGGGGGGCTTCCACAATGAGCAGTTCTTC
TRBV14	TRBJ2-2	-	16	-	CASSQEGGPHTGELFF	TGTGCCAGCAGCCAAGAAGGCGGGCCCCACACCGGGGAGCTGTTTTTT
TRBV7-2	TRBJ2-1	TRBD2	17	-	CASSPRGLAGAHNEQFF	TGTGCCAGCAGCCCCCGGGGGCTAGCGGGGGCCCACAATGAGCAGTTCTTC
TRBV6-1	TRBJ2-7	TRBD2	15	-	CASSEFLAGAREQYF	TGTGCCAGCAGTGAATTTCTAGCGGGAGCTAGGGAGCAGTACTTC
TRBV7-8	TRBJ2-1	-	14	-	CASSLRQGSNEQFF	TGTGCCAGCAGCTTAAGGCAGGGTTCCAATGAGCAGTTCTTC
TRBV19	TRBJ1-2	-	12	-	CASSIKGGGYTF	TGTGCCAGTAGTATTAAAGGGGGTGGCTACACCTTC
TRBV15	TRBJ2-7	-	16	-	CASSRRGGASSYEQYF	TGTGCCAGTTCCCGCCGAGGGGGGGCTAGCTCCTACGAGCAGTACTTC
TRBV5-1	TRBJ2-5	TRBD2	15	-	CASIRTSGGWETQYF	TGCGCCAGCATCCGGACTAGTGGAGGATGGGAGACCCAGTACTTC
TRBV19	TRBJ2-3	TRBD2	17	-	CASRGGLAGWGIDTQYF	TGTGCCTCAAGGGGCGGACTAGCGGGCTGGGGGATAGATACGCAGTATTTT
TRBV6-5	TRBJ1-2	-	15	-	CASSRSPQGTGGYTF	TGTGCCAGCAGCCGTAGTCCCCAGGGGACGGGTGGCTACACCTTC
TRBV5-1	TRBJ2-7	TRBD1	14	-	CASSQGTGTYEQYF	TGCGCCAGCAGTCAAGGGACAGGGACTTACGAGCAGTACTTC
TRBV3-1/TRBV3-2	TRBJ2-5	TRBD2	17	-	CASSQVRTSGRQETQYF	TGTGCCAGCAGCCAAGTCCGGACTAGCGGACGCCAAGAGACCCAGTACTTC
TRBV7-2	TRBJ2-1	TRBD1	14	-	CASSRGQGGYEQFF	TGTGCCAGCAGCCGGGGACAGGGCGGCTATGAGCAGTTCTTC
TRBV19	TRBJ2-7	TRBD1	18	-	CASSILRSGGAFNYEQYF	TGTGCCAGTAGTATCCTAAGGTCAGGGGGCGCGTTCAACTACGAGCAGTACTTC
TRBV7-9	TRBJ2-7	-	16	-	CASSLIIGSGVDEQYF	TGTGCCAGCAGCTTAATTATCGGGTCAGGGGTTGACGAGCAGTACTTC
TRBV29-1	TRBJ2-2	-	12	-	CSAEENTGELFF	TGCAGCGCCGAGGAGAACACCGGGGAGCTGTTTTTT
TRBV19	TRBJ1-2	-	15	-	CASSMRRTEIYGYTF	TGTGCCAGTAGTATGAGGAGGACAGAAATCTATGGCTACACCTTC
TRBV12-3/TRBV12-4	TRBJ1-5	TRBD1	13	-	CASSRDRGQPQHF	TGTGCCAGCAGTAGGGACAGGGGTCAGCCCCAGCATTTT
TRBV30	TRBJ1-6	TRBD1	15	once	CAWSVTGLNNSPLHF	TGTGCCTGGAGTGTGACAGGGCTAAATAATTCACCCCTCCACTTT
TRBV7-9	TRBJ2-1	TRBD2	15	few	CASSSASGREIEQFF	TGTGCCAGCAGCTCAGCTAGCGGGAGGGAAATTGAGCAGTTCTTC
TRBV5-6	TRBJ2-7	TRBD1	14	-	CASSPTGQYYEQYF	TGTGCCAGCAGCCCAACGGGACAGTACTACGAGCAGTACTTC
TRBV5-1	TRBJ2-2	-	16	-	CASSLQGLANTGELFF	TGCGCCAGCAGCTTACAGGGTCTCGCGAACACCGGGGAGCTGTTTTTT
TRBV4-1	TRBJ2-2	TRBD2	18	-	CASSQWGLAGEDTGELFF	TGCGCCAGCAGCCAATGGGGACTAGCGGGAGAAGACACCGGGGAGCTGTTTTTT
TRBV2	TRBJ2-7	-	13	-	CASSDALGSEQYF	TGTGCCAGCAGTGACGCCCTAGGGAGCGAGCAGTACTTC
TRBV5-4	TRBJ2-2	-	14	-	CASSLTDYTGELFF	TGTGCCAGCAGCTTGACAGATTACACCGGGGAGCTGTTTTTT